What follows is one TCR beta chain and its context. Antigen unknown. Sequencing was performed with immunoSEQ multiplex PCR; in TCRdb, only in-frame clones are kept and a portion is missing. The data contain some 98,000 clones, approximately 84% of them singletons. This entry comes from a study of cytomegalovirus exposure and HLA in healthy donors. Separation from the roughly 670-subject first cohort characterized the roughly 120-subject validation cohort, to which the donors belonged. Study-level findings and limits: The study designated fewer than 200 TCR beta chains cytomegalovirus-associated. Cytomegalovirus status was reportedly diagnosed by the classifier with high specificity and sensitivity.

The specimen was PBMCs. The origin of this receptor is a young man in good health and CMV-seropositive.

DNA of the CDR3: TGTGCCAGCAAGGTCGGAACGGGCACTGAAGCTTTCTTT. Translating gives CASKVGTGTEAFF. The V call is TRBV6-5, the J call TRBJ1-1; D gene uncertain. Germline CDR1 reads MNHEY; CDR2 reads SVGAGI. Deletions cut 7 bases from V and 4 bases from J, with 13 bases between. The CDR3 contains 13 residues.